The clone carrying this T cell receptor (beta chain) was seen a handful of times. Antigen specificity is unknown. This record comes from a study of shared clonotypes between healthy human individuals. Study donors comprised healthy, HIV-negative adults devoid of recent acute infection or vaccination. It was into CD45RA+ naive and CD45RA-negative memory subsets that the CD4+ cells were split. Data came from immunoSEQ multiplex PCR; TCRdb stores just in-frame clones and leaves some out. The table includes approximately 2.5 million clones, around nine tenths detected once. Findings of the study overall: Apart from blood, nothing was sampled; tissue repertoires likely differ. Against clonotypes common to all four donors, non-shared ones had lower generation probabilities.

Germline V lookup: CDR1 SNHLY, CDR2 FYNNEI. The CDR3 totals 13 residues. V was cut by 4 bases and J by 8 bases, with 12 bases left in between. This receptor was taken from a man in his late teens or twenties in good health. Sequenced sample: naive CD4+ T cells sorted from blood. Subset of the sample: CD45RA+ positively selected. This chain uses TRBV2 with TRBJ1-5; D might be TRBD1 (6 bases). The CDR3 DNA reads TGTGCCAGCAGTGGGACAGCAACGGAGCCCCAGCATTTT. It codes for CASSGTATEPQHF.